The 28 T cell receptor beta chains reported below all come from one sample, sequenced in a study of shared clonotypes between healthy human individuals. TCRdb's table, derived via immunoSEQ multiplex PCR, lists solely in-frame clones and lacks some. Among over 1.5 million clones, nearly 99% were seen once, and the ten largest hold roughly 0.45%. Input material: naive CD4+ T cells sorted from blood. Subset specified: CD45RA+ positively selected. The receptors derive from a man aged 30 to 39 in good health.

This chain joins TRBV5-6 and TRBJ1-2; D gene ambiguous. The length of the CDR3 is 13 residues. Germline V gives CDR1 SGHDT, CDR2 YYEEEE. Trimming stripped 4 bases from V and 4 bases from J, with 11 bases between. The chain's CDR3 is CASSRREAYGYTF. The CDR3 region has the DNA TGTGCCAGCAGCAGGAGGGAGGCCTATGGCTACACCTTC.

The genes are TRBV9 and TRBJ2-1; D remains ambiguous. The CDR3 covers 13 residues. Germline lookup yields CDR1 SGDLS and CDR2 YYNGEE. V dropped 1 base and J dropped 4 bases, with 6 bases sitting between them. The CDR3 bases are TGTGCCAGCAGCGTAAGGGTTTACAATGAGCAGTTCTTC. It yields the protein CASSVRVYNEQFF.

Note on this clone: This same CDR3 is encoded by further DNA sequences in the sample. V gene TRBV18 combines with J gene TRBJ1-1, with D hard to call. CDR1 KGHSH and CDR2 LQKENI come from the germline V gene. V lost 3 bases and J 1 base, leaving 3 bases between the germline ends. The CDR3 totals 12 residues. CDR3 in DNA: TGTGCCAGCTCACCTAAGAACACTGAAGCTTTCTTT. Amino acids: CASSPKNTEAFF. The whole variable domain, filled in from reference TRBV18 and TRBJ1-1, reads NAGVMQNPRHLVRRRGQEARLRCSPMKGHSHVYWYRQLPEEGLKFMVYLQKENIIDESGMPKERFSAEFPKEGPSILRIQQVVRGDSAAYFCASSPKNTEAFFGQGTRLTVV.

The J gene is TRBJ2-7, the V gene TRBV19, with 9 nucleotides matching TRBD1. V was pared by 3 bases and J by 5 bases, with 8 bases of the junction left unmatched. Germline assignment: CDR1 LNHDA and CDR2 SQIVND (reference sequence). There are 15 residues in the CDR3. As DNA, the CDR3 is TGTGCCAGTAGTATGCGGGACAGGGTTTTACACGAGCAGTACTTC. Protein product: CASSMRDRVLHEQYF.

The chain employs TRBV5-8 and TRBJ1-5; D perhaps matches TRBD1 (6 bases). Per the germline V gene, CDR1 is SGHTS and CDR2 is YDEGEE. This CDR3 comprises 13 residues. The V gene lost 3 bases and the J gene lost 4 bases, with 8 bases spanning the gap. The CDR3 loop is CASSSQGNQPQHF. The CDR3 nucleotides read TGTGCCAGCAGCTCACAGGGAAATCAGCCCCAGCATTTT.

This chain links TRBV28 with TRBJ2-2; 13 bases align to TRBD2. This CDR3 is 17 amino acids long. V shed 6 bases, J shed 4 bases, and the junction held 8 bases outside the gene matches. The germline V gene encodes CDR1 MDHEN and CDR2 SYDVKM. In DNA, the CDR3 is TGTGCCAGCAGCCCGAAACTAGCGGGAGGGTTCACCGGGGAGCTGTTTTTT. It encodes CASSPKLAGGFTGELFF.

The chain combines TRBV10-3 with TRBJ1-6; TRBD1 aligns across 12 bases. V lost 0 bases and J lost 7; bases outside the gene matches: 10. From germline, CDR1 is ENHRY and CDR2 SYGVKD. This CDR3 comprises 19 residues. The CDR3 loop reads CAISESIPGQGAKNSPLHF. CDR3 nucleotide sequence: TGTGCCATCAGTGAGTCGATTCCGGGACAGGGGGCAAAGAATTCACCCCTCCACTTT.

The chain uses TRBV6-5 and TRBJ1-1; TRBD1 agrees at 11 bases. From germline, CDR1 is MNHEY and CDR2 SVGAGI. The V and J ends lost 5 bases and 5 bases, in that order; junction bases with no gene match: 4. This CDR3 spans 14 amino acids. The CDR3 protein is CASSGQGAMTEAFF. For the CDR3, the DNA is TGTGCCAGCAGTGGACAGGGGGCGATGACTGAAGCTTTCTTT.

The V gene is TRBV4-1, the J gene TRBJ2-7; D might be TRBD1 (5 bases). Deletions cut 6 bases from V and 4 bases from J, with 19 bases between. The CDR3 has 15 residues. Germline CDR1 MGHRA, CDR2 YSYEKL. CDR3 coding DNA: TGCGCCAGCAGAGACCTTCGACAGAAGCCTTACGAGCAGTACTTC. Translating it yields CASRDLRQKPYEQYF.

The chain employs TRBV5-4 and TRBJ2-7, with 8 bases matching TRBD1. The CDR3 runs 13 residues. The V and J ends lost 0 bases and 7 bases, in that order; junction bases with no gene match: 3. The germline gives CDR1 SGHNT, CDR2 YYREEE (reference sequence). The CDR3 nucleotides read TGTGCCAGCAGCTTGGTGACAGGGGATGAGCAGTACTTC. This gives the protein CASSLVTGDEQYF.

The chain carries TRBV7-9 and TRBJ2-7; tentatively, D is TRBD1 or TRBD2 (6 bases each). Per germline, CDR1 SEHNR and CDR2 FQNEAQ (reference sequence). This CDR3 comprises 15 residues. V was pared by 5 bases and J by 0 bases, with 14 bases between. The DNA for the CDR3 is TGTGCCAGCAGCCTTCGACGGGGGCCCTCCTACGAGCAGTACTTC. Its protein product is CASSLRRGPSYEQYF.

The gene calls are TRBV19 and TRBJ2-1; 11 bases agree with TRBD2. This CDR3 contains 16 residues. The ends lost 4 bases at V and 7 bases at J; junction bases unmatched: 9. Germline V lookup: CDR1 LNHDA, CDR2 SQIVND (reference sequence). DNA of the CDR3: TGTGCCAGTAGTACGCAGGGACTAGCGGTGGGGAATGAGCAGTTCTTC. Protein: CASSTQGLAVGNEQFF.

The genes are TRBV9 and TRBJ2-3; D may be TRBD1 or TRBD2 (6 bases each). This CDR3 comprises 16 residues. Between the trimmed V and J ends, which lost 0 bases and 0 bases, there was a span of 11 bases. Per germline, CDR1 SGDLS and CDR2 YYNGEE. This CDR3 reads CASSVAGGGSTDTQYF. The CDR3 DNA is TGTGCCAGCAGCGTAGCCGGGGGCGGGAGCACAGATACGCAGTATTTT.

This chain joins TRBV10-3 and TRBJ2-3, with 9 bases aligning to TRBD2. J gave up 4 bases and V 11 bases, and 13 bases lay outside the gene matches. The CDR3 length is 15 residues. Germline lookup yields CDR1 ENHRY and CDR2 SYGVKD. The CDR3: CAVKLGAGGPDTQYF. The CDR3 region has the DNA TGTGCCGTAAAACTGGGGGCGGGAGGGCCAGATACGCAGTATTTT.

This clone was recorded only once. This sequence joins TRBV7-2 and TRBJ1-5; D uncertain. Trimming took 4 bases from V and 3 from J, leaving 19 bases between them. Germline V gives CDR1 SGHTA, CDR2 FQGNSA. There are 17 residues in the CDR3. CDR3 DNA sequence: TGTGCCAGCAGCTCCTTGACAACGCCAACATCCAATCAGCCCCAGCATTTT. It translates to CASSSLTTPTSNQPQHF. The variable domain in full, completed from reference TRBV7-2 and TRBJ1-5, reads GAGVSQSPSNKVTEKGKDVELRCDPISGHTALYWYRQSLGQGLEFLIYFQGNSAPDKSGLPSDRFSAERTGGSVSTLTIQRTQQEDSAVYLCASSSLTTPTSNQPQHFGDGTRLSIL.

The V call is TRBV12-5, the J call TRBJ1-2; D unresolved. Trimming removed 4 bases from V and 5 bases from J, with 11 bases in between. This CDR3 is 13 amino acids long. Germline V lookup: CDR1 LGHNT, CDR2 FRNRAP. CDR3 DNA: TGTGCTAGTGGTTCGGAGGGTCCTTATGGCTACACCTTC. Protein: CASGSEGPYGYTF. The variable domain in full, with the rest retrieved from reference TRBV12-5 and TRBJ1-2, is DARVTQTPRHKVTEMGQEVTMRCQPILGHNTVFWYRQTMMQGLELLAYFRNRAPLDDSGMPKDRFSAEMPDATLATLKIQPSEPRDSAVYFCASGSEGPYGYTFGSGTRLTVV.

The chain is built from TRBV18 and TRBJ2-5; 9 bases are shared with TRBD2. Germline CDR1 reads KGHSH; CDR2 reads LQKENI. This CDR3 is built from 16 residues. With V trimmed by 2 bases and J by 2 bases, 6 bases remained unmatched. The CDR3: CASSPGAGGPQETQYF. The CDR3 nucleotides are TGTGCCAGCTCACCAGGGGCGGGAGGGCCGCAAGAGACCCAGTACTTC.

This chain joins TRBV6-5 and TRBJ2-7; TRBD2 is a possible D gene (5 bases). The germline gives CDR1 MNHEY, CDR2 SVGAGI. This CDR3 is 15 amino acids long. V lost 0 bases to trimming and J lost 2 bases, with 11 bases between them. The CDR3 is CASSYSRAVTYEQYF. As DNA, the CDR3 is TGTGCCAGCAGTTACTCGAGGGCAGTCACCTACGAGCAGTACTTC.

This chain joins TRBV27 and TRBJ2-1, with no clear D. Trimming removed 8 bases at V and 9 bases at J, with 11 bases between. The germline CDR1 and CDR2 sequences are MNHEY and SMNVEV (reference sequence). This CDR3 contains 11 residues. CDR3 in amino acids: CASQMGLEQFF. The CDR3 region has the DNA TGTGCCAGCCAGATGGGCCTTGAGCAGTTCTTC.

The rearrangement links TRBV29-1 to TRBJ1-2; weak D call: TRBD1 (5 bases). This CDR3 is 15 amino acids long. From germline, CDR1 is SQVTM and CDR2 ANQGSEA. V lost 0 bases and J lost 8, with 19 bases in between. The CDR3 sequence: CSVEDRGRHPGGYTF. Here the CDR3 DNA reads TGCAGCGTTGAAGATCGGGGACGGCACCCAGGCGGCTACACCTTC.

V gene TRBV5-4 combines with J gene TRBJ2-7; 8 nucleotides match TRBD2. Germline V gene lookup returns CDR1 SGHNT and CDR2 YYREEE (reference sequence). V lost 4 bases to trimming and J lost 6 bases; unmatched junction nucleotides: 12. CDR3 length: 15 residues. The CDR3 DNA is TGTGCCAGCAGCGGCGAGACTAGCGCCCTCGCCGAGCAGTACTTC. It specifies CASSGETSALAEQYF. The variable domain in full, with the rest retrieved from reference TRBV5-4 and TRBJ2-7, is ETGVTQSPTHLIKTRGQQVTLRCSSQSGHNTVSWYQQALGQGPQFIFQYYREEENGRGNFPPRFSGLQFPNYSSELNVNALELDDSALYLCASSGETSALAEQYFGPGTRLTVT.

On this clone itself: Other DNA sequences in the same sample also yield this CDR3. The rearrangement links TRBV2 to TRBJ2-3; 11 bases are shared with TRBD2. The trim removed 6 bases at V and 4 bases at J, leaving 3 bases unmatched. Germline CDR1 and CDR2: SNHLY and FYNNEI. The CDR3 has 14 amino acids. The CDR3 loop is CASRLAGGADTQYF. As DNA, the CDR3 is TGTGCCAGCAGGTTAGCGGGAGGGGCAGATACGCAGTATTTT.

The chain combines TRBV5-1 with TRBJ2-1; perhaps TRBD2 as D (6 bases). This CDR3 contains 16 residues. Germline-derived CDR1 and CDR2 are SGHRS and YFSETQ. With 1 base removed from V and 5 bases from J, the gap between germline ends came to 16 bases. CDR3 bases: TGCGCCAGCAGCTTGCCCGCTGTTAGCGGTCACAATGAGCAGTTCTTC. Amino acid sequence: CASSLPAVSGHNEQFF.

This clone was counted once. The chain links TRBV5-1 to TRBJ2-7, with D perhaps matching TRBD2 (5 bases). This CDR3 has 17 amino acids. The germline CDR1 and CDR2 sequences are SGHRS and YFSETQ. Deletions cut 4 bases from V and 6 bases from J, with 26 bases between. Here the CDR3 DNA reads TGCGCCAGCAGCCGCCCCGGTGGGATAGGGAGAGGTGCCGAGCAGTACTTC. Amino acid sequence: CASSRPGGIGRGAEQYF.

The chain carries TRBV14 and TRBJ2-7; D remains unclear. The CDR3 spans 13 residues. Germline lookup yields CDR1 SGHDN and CDR2 FVKESK. Trimming pared 2 bases from V and 8 bases from J, leaving 13 bases between. CDR3 sequence (DNA): TGTGCCAGCAGCCAAAGGTCCGGGCTCAAGCAGTACTTC. Its translation: CASSQRSGLKQYF.

This chain links TRBV5-1 with TRBJ2-2, with 7 positions matching TRBD2. With V trimmed by 0 bases and J by 7 bases, 6 bases remained unmatched. The CDR3 covers 15 residues. The germline V gene has CDR1 SGHRS and CDR2 YFSETQ. CDR3 loop: CASSLAKGGVGELFF. CDR3 nucleotides: TGCGCCAGCAGCTTGGCCAAGGGAGGGGTCGGGGAGCTGTTTTTT.

The chain couples TRBV6-5 to TRBJ1-3, with a weak D call TRBD1 (5 bases). Deletions cut 2 bases from V and 8 bases from J, with 10 bases between. Germline V lookup: CDR1 MNHEY, CDR2 SVGAGI. This CDR3 is built from 13 residues. CDR3 coding DNA: TGTGCCAGCAGTTACAAACAGGCGGACACCATATATTTT. Amino acid sequence: CASSYKQADTIYF.

The CDR3 protein is CASSLLQVLAGELFF. The CDR3 nucleotides are TGTGCCAGCAGCTTGTTACAGGTCCTCGCCGGGGAGCTGTTTTTT. The chain carries TRBV5-6 and TRBJ2-2; D perhaps matches TRBD1 (5 bases). This CDR3 comprises 15 residues. Germline V CDR1 and CDR2: SGHDT, YYEEEE. V gave up 1 base and J gave up 6 bases, with 13 bases separating them.